This T cell receptor beta chain was retrieved from a study of blood T cell repertoires in COVID-19. Study in general: Both acute and convalescent COVID-19 samples were obtained from the United States, Italy and Spain. T cells, B-cell-depleted T cells, or PBMCs provided the cDNA or gDNA that served as material.

The germline V gene encodes CDR1 KGHSH and CDR2 LQKENI. The CDR3 contains 13 residues. Losses at the gene ends were 4 bases for V and 7 bases for J; bases not matched to a gene: 2. The protocol was immunoSEQ multiplex PCR, while the TCRdb copy is restricted to in-frame clones and leaves out a portion. The data hold 35,000 to 40,000 clones, with roughly 88% observed a single time. The sample comprised peripheral blood. The receptor comes from a man aged 60-69 years with active COVID-19. The chain joins TRBV18 to TRBJ2-2, with 8 bases lining up with TRBD2. The CDR3 reads CASSLTSDGELFF. CDR3 sequence (DNA): TGTGCCAGCTCACTGACTAGCGACGGGGAGCTGTTTTTT.